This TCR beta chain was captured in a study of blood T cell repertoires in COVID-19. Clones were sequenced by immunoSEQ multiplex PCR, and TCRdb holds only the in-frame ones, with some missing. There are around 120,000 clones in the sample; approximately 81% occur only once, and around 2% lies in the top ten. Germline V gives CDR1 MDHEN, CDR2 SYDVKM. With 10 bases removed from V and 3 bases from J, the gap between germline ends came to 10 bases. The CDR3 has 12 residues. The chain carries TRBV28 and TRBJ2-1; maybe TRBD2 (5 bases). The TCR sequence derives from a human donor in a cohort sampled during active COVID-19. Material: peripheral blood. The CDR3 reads CATGLYYNEQFF. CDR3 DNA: TGTGCCACGGGGTTGTACTACAATGAGCAGTTCTTC.